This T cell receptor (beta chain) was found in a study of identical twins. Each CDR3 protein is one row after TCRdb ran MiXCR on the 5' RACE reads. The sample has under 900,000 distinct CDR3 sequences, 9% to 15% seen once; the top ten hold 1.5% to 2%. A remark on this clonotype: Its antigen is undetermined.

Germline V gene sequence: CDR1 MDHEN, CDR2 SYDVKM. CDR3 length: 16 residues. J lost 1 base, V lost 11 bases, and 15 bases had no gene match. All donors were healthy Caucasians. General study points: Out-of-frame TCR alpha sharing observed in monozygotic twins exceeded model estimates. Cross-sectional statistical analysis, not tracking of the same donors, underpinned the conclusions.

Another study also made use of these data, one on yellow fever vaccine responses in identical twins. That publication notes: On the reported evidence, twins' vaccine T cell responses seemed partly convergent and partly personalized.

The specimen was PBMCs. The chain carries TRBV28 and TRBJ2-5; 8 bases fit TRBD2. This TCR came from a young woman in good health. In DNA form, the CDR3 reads TGTGCCGGCGGGGGGAAGGGTACGCGAAGCCAAGAGACCCAGTACTTC. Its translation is CAGGGKGTRSQETQYF. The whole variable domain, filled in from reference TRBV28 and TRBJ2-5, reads DVKVTQSSRYLVKRTGEKVFLECVQDMDHENMFWYRQDPGLGLRLIYFSYDVKMKEKGDIPEGYSVSREKKERFSLILESASTNQTSMYLCAGGGKGTRSQETQYFGPGTRLLVL.